Following are 10 T cell receptor beta chains from one sample sequenced in a study of shared clonotypes between healthy human individuals. The data were produced by immunoSEQ multiplex PCR, yet TCRdb's version contains in-frame clones alone and is incomplete. The table records approximately 2,000,000 clones, 85% to 95% of them present only once. Sequenced: naive CD4+ T cells from PBMCs. Subset described: CD45RA+ positively selected. The receptors here all came from a man aged 18 to 30 in good health. Some clones in this sample may be carry-over from other donors' samples.

This rearrangement joins TRBV19 to TRBJ2-2; tentatively, D is TRBD1 (5 bases). The V end was cut by 7 bases, the J end by 2 bases, with 8 bases between. Germline V gene sequence: CDR1 LNHDA, CDR2 SQIVND (reference sequence). The CDR3 loop spans 13 amino acids. CDR3 coding DNA: TGTGCCAGTATCGACAGAAACACCGGGGAGCTGTTTTTT. It specifies CASIDRNTGELFF.

V gene TRBV5-1 combines with J gene TRBJ2-5, with 7 positions matching TRBD1. CDR1 SGHRS and CDR2 YFSETQ come from the germline V gene. J was trimmed by 3 bases and V by 1 base; bases with no gene match: 6. The CDR3 length is 15 residues. The CDR3 sequence is CASSLLGTVEETQYF. CDR3 nucleotides: TGCGCCAGCAGCTTGTTGGGGACAGTAGAAGAGACCCAGTACTTC.

V is TRBV29-1 and J is TRBJ1-2, with D unclear. Trimming left V 1 base short and J 2 bases short, with 8 bases between. The germline CDR1 and CDR2 sequences are SQVTM and ANQGSEA. The CDR3 runs to 13 residues. The CDR3 protein is CSVEGTENYGYTF. The DNA of the CDR3 is TGCAGCGTTGAAGGGACGGAGAACTATGGCTACACCTTC.

This clone was counted once. The junction and the germline gene differ at one end; a read error may be behind it. The V gene is TRBV11-3, the J gene TRBJ2-2; D is perhaps TRBD1 (5 bases). Germline lookup yields CDR1 SGHNT and CDR2 YENEEA. This CDR3 is 15 amino acids long. The CDR3 bases are TGTGCTAGCAGCTTAGTGTCAGGGCACACCGGGGAGCTGTTTTTT. Amino acids: CASSLVSGHTGELFF.

The sample holds one count of this clone. The chain employs TRBV7-2 and TRBJ2-7, with D possibly TRBD2 on 6 matching bases. This CDR3 has 16 amino acids. V was cut by 3 bases and J by 4 bases, with 19 bases left in between. Germline CDR1 is SGHTA and CDR2 is FQGNSA. The CDR3 DNA sequence: TGTGCCAGCAGCTTCCAAGGGTCCGGGAGTTGGTACGAGCAGTACTTC. Residues: CASSFQGSGSWYEQYF.

The rearrangement links TRBV5-1 to TRBJ2-3; D not certain. Trimming cost V 4 bases and J 2 bases, with 14 bases left between them. Germline-derived CDR1 and CDR2 are SGHRS and YFSETQ. The CDR3 spans 15 residues. CDR3 nucleotides: TGCGCCAGCAGCGCGCCTGGCGGCTACACAGATACGCAGTATTTT. The encoded protein is CASSAPGGYTDTQYF.

The chain has TRBV28 and TRBJ1-1; 9 bases match TRBD1. Germline lookup yields CDR1 MDHEN and CDR2 SYDVKM. This CDR3 is 14 amino acids long. V shed 5 bases, J shed 4 bases, and the junction held 5 bases outside the gene matches. CDR3 sequence: CASSRDRASTEAFF. The DNA of the CDR3 is TGTGCCAGCAGTCGGGACAGGGCGAGCACTGAAGCTTTCTTT. The full variable domain, with the rest looked up from reference TRBV28 and TRBJ1-1, is DVKVTQSSRYLVKRTGEKVFLECVQDMDHENMFWYRQDPGLGLRLIYFSYDVKMKEKGDIPEGYSVSREKKERFSLILESASTNQTSMYLCASSRDRASTEAFFGQGTRLTVV.

The genes are TRBV30 and TRBJ1-2, with 7 bases that match TRBD1. Germline loops: CDR1 GTSNPN, CDR2 SVGIG (reference sequence). CDR3 length: 13 amino acids. Trimming at V came to 3 bases and at J to 8 bases, leaving 9 bases not matched to a gene. CDR3 residues: CAWSEDRVRGYTF. DNA for the CDR3: TGTGCCTGGAGCGAAGACAGGGTGCGGGGCTACACCTTC.

J is TRBJ2-4 and V is TRBV18; D is possibly TRBD1 (5 bases). Trimming removed 4 bases at V and 7 bases at J, with 11 bases between. The CDR3 length is 13 residues. Germline V CDR1 and CDR2: KGHSH, LQKENI. Here the CDR3 reads CASSHGKGNIQYF. CDR3 DNA sequence: TGTGCCAGCTCACACGGAAAGGGGAACATTCAGTACTTC. Complete variable domain (other parts from reference TRBV18 and TRBJ2-4): NAGVMQNPRHLVRRRGQEARLRCSPMKGHSHVYWYRQLPEEGLKFMVYLQKENIIDESGMPKERFSAEFPKEGPSILRIQQVVRGDSAAYFCASSHGKGNIQYFGAGTRLSVL.

The CDR3 sequence is CASSSTDTYGYTF. The CDR3 nucleotides are TGTGCCAGCAGCTCTACAGATACCTATGGCTACACCTTC. This chain links TRBV7-9 with TRBJ1-2; no reliable D call. V lost 4 bases to trimming and J lost 4 bases, with 10 bases between them. The CDR3 has 13 amino acids. CDR1 is SEHNR, CDR2 FQNEAQ, per germline (reference sequence).